This TCR beta chain is drawn from a study of blood T cell repertoires in COVID-19 (dated by TCRdb to 2018 to 2021). In terms of the full investigation: Samples from collaborators originated in the United States, Italy and Spain and spanned both the acute and convalescent phases of COVID-19. The samples were drawn from two sources: the first 160 participants of the ongoing ImmuneRACE study, and fewer than 1,500 subjects contributed by 6 global collaborators. The repertoires were made available in a free public database intended to serve as a resource for research on the immune response to SARS-CoV-2. Where available, HLA class I and class II types were obtained from metadata supplied by the sample provider rather than from assay-based typing. The prospective study material was composed of cDNA or gDNA derived from T cells, B-cell-depleted T cells, or PBMCs. The sample metadata nearly always contained a de-identified subject ID, COVID-19 status, age in years and sex. The dataset comprised deeply sampled blood TCRbeta repertoires from subjects exposed to, actively infected with, or recovered from COVID-19. General study outcomes and caveats: Clinical and demographic metadata were provided uncurated, with the amount varying by source and participant.

One collaborating source in Seattle enrolled patients while the patients were actively infected and followed the patients over time throughout the course of disease. The collaborating institutions used their own protocols to collect whole blood in K2EDTA tubes. For TCRbeta analysis, collaborators shipped samples in one of three forms: frozen whole blood, isolated PBMCs, or DNA extracted from either of those sample types. The junction shows trimming of 4 bases on V and 4 bases on J, and the gene matches do not reach 7 bases of it. The CDR3 sequence holds 15 residues, the cysteine and phenylalanine included. Solely the CDR3 DNA is kept, with 45 bases framed from the first base. The germline V gene provides CDR1 SGHRS and CDR2 YFSETQ. TCRbeta CDR3 regions were amplified from genomic DNA by means of the immunoSEQ Assay, a bias-controlled multiplex PCR. On the authors' methods: The number of nucleated cells in each sample was estimated by amplification of reference gene primers within the assay. To quantify the absolute abundance of each unique TCRbeta CDR3 rearrangement, sequence reads were collapsed and filtered. For each sample, productive Simpson clonality was calculated as the square root of Simpson's diversity index over productive rearrangements. What TCRdb holds here is the immuneACCESS table cut down to in-frame rearrangements. Part of the clones is not present; checked against another copy, under half of the missing clones reflect an unresolved V gene, and the others are unexplained. That table gives V, J and clone size, and the DNA gave D and trimming. The sample table records 300,000 or so clones; roughly nine tenths of these occur just once. The ten largest clones add up to 2.2% of the sample.

Concerning this clone itself: Its antigen specificity is not known. No quality values exist for individual bases; no much larger clone is one base distant.

The sequenced sample was peripheral blood. The TCR was taken from a woman in her 30s with COVID-19, enrolled during active disease. The chain is made from TRBV5-1 and TRBJ2-5, and TRBD1 matches 10 of the central bases. The nucleotide sequence reads TGCGCCAGCAGCCCCGACAGGGGGCGCGGAGAGACCCAGTACTTC. It specifies CASSPDRGRGETQYF.